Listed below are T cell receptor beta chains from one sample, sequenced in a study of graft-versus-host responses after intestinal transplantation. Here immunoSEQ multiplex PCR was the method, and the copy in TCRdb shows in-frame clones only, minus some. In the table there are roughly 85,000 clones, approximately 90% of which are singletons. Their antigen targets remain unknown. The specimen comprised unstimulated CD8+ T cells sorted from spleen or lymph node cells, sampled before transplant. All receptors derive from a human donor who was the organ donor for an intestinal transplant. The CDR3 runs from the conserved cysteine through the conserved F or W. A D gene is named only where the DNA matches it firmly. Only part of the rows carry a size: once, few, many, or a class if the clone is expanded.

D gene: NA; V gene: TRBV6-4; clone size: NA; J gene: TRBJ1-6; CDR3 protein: CASSDGGGSSPLHF; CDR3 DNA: TGTGCCAGCAGTGATGGAGGGGGTAGTTCACCCCTCCACTTT
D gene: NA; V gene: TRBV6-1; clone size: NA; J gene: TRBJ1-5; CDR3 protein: CASSEMDDGGNQPQHF; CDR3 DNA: TGTGCCAGCAGTGAAATGGATGACGGGGGAAATCAGCCCCAGCATTTT
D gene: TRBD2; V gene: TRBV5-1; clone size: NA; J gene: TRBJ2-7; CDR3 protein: CASKLGPSGGDEQYF; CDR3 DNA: TGCGCCAGCAAATTAGGTCCTAGCGGGGGTGACGAGCAGTACTTC
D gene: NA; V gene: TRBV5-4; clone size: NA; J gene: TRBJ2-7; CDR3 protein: CASSPGLGAYEQYF; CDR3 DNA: TGTGCCAGCAGCCCCGGGCTGGGGGCCTACGAGCAGTACTTC
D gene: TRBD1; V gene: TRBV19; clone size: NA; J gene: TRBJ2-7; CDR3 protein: CASSIGTGPPYEQYF; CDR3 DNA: TGTGCCAGTAGTATTGGGACAGGACCACCCTACGAGCAGTACTTC
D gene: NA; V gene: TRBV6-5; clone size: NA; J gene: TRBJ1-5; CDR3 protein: CASSSGGENQPQHF; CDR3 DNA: TGTGCCAGCAGTTCGGGGGGGGAGAATCAGCCCCAGCATTTT
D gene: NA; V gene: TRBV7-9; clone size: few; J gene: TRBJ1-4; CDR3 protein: CASSPIGSEKLFF; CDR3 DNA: TGTGCCAGCAGCCCTATAGGCTCGGAAAAACTGTTTTTT
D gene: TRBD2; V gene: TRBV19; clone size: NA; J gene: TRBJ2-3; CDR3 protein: CASSWGSGRFTDTQYF; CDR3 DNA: TGTGCCAGTAGTTGGGGGAGCGGGAGGTTCACAGATACGCAGTATTTT
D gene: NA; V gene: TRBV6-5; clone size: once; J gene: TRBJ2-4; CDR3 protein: CASWEEGVDIQYF; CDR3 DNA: TGTGCCAGCTGGGAGGAGGGGGTTGACATTCAGTACTTC
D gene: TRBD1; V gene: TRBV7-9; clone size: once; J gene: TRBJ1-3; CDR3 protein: CASSSNRGFSGNTIYF; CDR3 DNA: TGTGCCAGCAGCTCGAACAGGGGTTTCTCTGGAAACACCATATATTTT
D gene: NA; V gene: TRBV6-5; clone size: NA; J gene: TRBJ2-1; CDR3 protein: CASSSVGSSYNEQFF; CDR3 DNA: TGTGCCAGCAGCTCCGTGGGGAGCTCCTACAATGAGCAGTTCTTC
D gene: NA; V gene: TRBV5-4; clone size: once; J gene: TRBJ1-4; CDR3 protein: CASSLPGSGEKLFF; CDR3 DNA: TGTGCCAGCAGCTTGCCGGGGTCAGGAGAAAAACTGTTTTTT
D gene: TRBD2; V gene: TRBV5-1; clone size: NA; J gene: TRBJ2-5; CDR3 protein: CASSSGLAGRETQYF; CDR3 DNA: TGCGCCAGCAGCTCCGGACTAGCGGGACGAGAGACCCAGTACTTC
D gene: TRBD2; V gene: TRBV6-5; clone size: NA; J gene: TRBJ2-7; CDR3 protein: CASSYSLSSGSIGQYF; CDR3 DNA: TGTGCCAGCAGTTACTCCCTTTCTAGCGGGAGTATCGGGCAGTACTTC
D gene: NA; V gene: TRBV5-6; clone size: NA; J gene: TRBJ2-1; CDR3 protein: CASSLAGYEQFF; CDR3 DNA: TGTGCCAGCAGCTTGGCCGGGTATGAGCAGTTCTTC
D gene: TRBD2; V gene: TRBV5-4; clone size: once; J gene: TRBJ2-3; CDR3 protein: CASSWDYTDTQYF; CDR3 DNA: TGTGCCAGCAGCTGGGACTATACAGATACGCAGTATTTT
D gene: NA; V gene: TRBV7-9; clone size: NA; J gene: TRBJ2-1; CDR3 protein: CASSHRVEGSSYNEQFF; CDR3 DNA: TGTGCCAGCAGCCATCGGGTGGAGGGGAGCTCCTACAATGAGCAGTTCTTC
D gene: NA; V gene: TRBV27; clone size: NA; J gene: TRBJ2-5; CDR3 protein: CASMGSGTRTVTQYF; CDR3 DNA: TGTGCCAGCATGGGGTCCGGGACGAGGACAGTGACCCAGTACTTC
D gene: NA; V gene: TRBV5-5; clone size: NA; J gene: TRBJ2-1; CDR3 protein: CASSLVSNKQFF; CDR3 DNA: TGTGCCAGCAGCTTGGTCTCTAACAAGCAGTTCTTC
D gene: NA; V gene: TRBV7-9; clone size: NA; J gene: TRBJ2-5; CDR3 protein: CASSLNGGLAETQYF; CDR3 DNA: TGTGCCAGCAGCTTAAACGGAGGATTGGCGGAGACCCAGTACTTC
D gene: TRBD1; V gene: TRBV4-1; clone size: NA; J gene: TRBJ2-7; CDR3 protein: CASSQVGTVYEQYF; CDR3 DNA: TGCGCCAGCAGCCAAGTAGGGACAGTTTACGAGCAGTACTTC
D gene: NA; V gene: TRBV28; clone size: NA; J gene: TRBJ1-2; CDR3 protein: CASSLQIGLDGYTF; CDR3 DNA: TGTGCCAGCAGCCTTCAGATCGGGTTGGATGGCTACACCTTC
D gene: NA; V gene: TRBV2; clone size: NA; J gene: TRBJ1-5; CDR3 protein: CASSEGLGQPSGQPQHF; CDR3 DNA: TGTGCCAGCAGTGAAGGTCTCGGACAGCCCTCAGGGCAGCCCCAGCATTTT
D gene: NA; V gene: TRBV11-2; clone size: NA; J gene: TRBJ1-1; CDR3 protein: CASSLVGEPTEAFF; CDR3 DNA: TGTGCCAGCAGCTTAGTGGGGGAACCCACTGAAGCTTTCTTT
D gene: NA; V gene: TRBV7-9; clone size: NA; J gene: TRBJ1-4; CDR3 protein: CASSPPRDNEKLFF; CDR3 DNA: TGTGCCAGCAGCCCCCCGCGTGATAATGAAAAACTGTTTTTT
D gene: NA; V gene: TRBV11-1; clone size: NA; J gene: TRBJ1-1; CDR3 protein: CANSSDSTEAFF; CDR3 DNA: TGTGCCAACAGCTCGGACAGCACTGAAGCTTTCTTT
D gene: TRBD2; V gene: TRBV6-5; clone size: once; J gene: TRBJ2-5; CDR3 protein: CASSYPAGPQETQYF; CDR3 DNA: TGTGCCAGCAGTTACCCAGCGGGACCCCAAGAGACCCAGTACTTC
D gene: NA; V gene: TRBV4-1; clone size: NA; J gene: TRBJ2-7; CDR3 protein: CASSQEAAPHYEQYF; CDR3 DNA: TGCGCCAGCAGCCAAGAGGCCGCGCCCCACTACGAGCAGTACTTC
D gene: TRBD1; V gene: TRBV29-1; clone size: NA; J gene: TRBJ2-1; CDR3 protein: CSVETGGPYNEQFF; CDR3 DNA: TGCAGCGTCGAAACAGGGGGCCCTTACAATGAGCAGTTCTTC
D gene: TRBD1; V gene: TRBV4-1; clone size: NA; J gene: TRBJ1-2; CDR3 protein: CASSPTTGPNYGYTF; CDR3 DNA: TGCGCCAGCAGTCCCACGACAGGGCCTAACTATGGCTACACCTTC
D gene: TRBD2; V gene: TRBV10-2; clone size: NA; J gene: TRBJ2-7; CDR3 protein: CASSNGRAYEQYF; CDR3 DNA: TGCGCCAGCAGTAACGGGAGGGCCTACGAGCAGTACTTC
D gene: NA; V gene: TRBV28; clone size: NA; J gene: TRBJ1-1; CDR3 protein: CASSLGVSNTEAFF; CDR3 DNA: TGTGCCAGCAGTCTAGGGGTCTCGAACACTGAAGCTTTCTTT
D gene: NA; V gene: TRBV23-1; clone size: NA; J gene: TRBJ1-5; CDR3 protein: CASPRDQPQHF; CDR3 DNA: TGCGCCAGCCCTCGGGATCAGCCCCAGCATTTT
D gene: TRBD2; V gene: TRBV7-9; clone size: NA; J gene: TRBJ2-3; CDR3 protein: CASSSVAGRPTDTQYF; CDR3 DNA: TGTGCCAGCAGCTCAGTAGCGGGGAGACCAACAGATACGCAGTATTTT
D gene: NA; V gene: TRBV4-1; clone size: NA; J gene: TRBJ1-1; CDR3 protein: CASSQVGQNTEAFF; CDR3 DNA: TGCGCCAGCAGCCAAGTCGGCCAGAACACTGAAGCTTTCTTT
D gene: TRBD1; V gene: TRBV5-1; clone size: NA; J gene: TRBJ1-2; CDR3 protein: CASSRSGTGVYGYTF; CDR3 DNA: TGCGCCAGCAGTCGATCCGGGACAGGGGTCTATGGCTACACCTTC
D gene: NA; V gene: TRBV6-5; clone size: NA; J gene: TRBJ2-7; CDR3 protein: CASSTIWGTRYEQYF; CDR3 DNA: TGTGCCAGCAGTACTATATGGGGGACTCGCTACGAGCAGTACTTC
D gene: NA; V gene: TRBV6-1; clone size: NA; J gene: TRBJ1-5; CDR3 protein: CASSWGGENQPQHF; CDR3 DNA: TGTGCCAGCTCGTGGGGGGGAGAGAATCAGCCCCAGCATTTT